The source of this TCR beta chain is a study of blood T cell repertoires in COVID-19. Turning to the study itself: The United States, Italy and Spain provided the acute and convalescent COVID-19 samples. The analysed material was cDNA or gDNA that came from T cells, B-cell-depleted T cells, or PBMCs.

In the study's own analysis: Reference gene primers were amplified, and this amplification served to estimate nucleated cell counts. TCRdb's copy holds only in-frame clones and misses some; the assay was immunoSEQ multiplex PCR. The DNA gave D and trimming, while V, J and clone size come from that table. The data contain hundreds of thousands of clones, 85% to 90% of them singletons. V shed 3 bases and J 0 bases; nucleotides not matched to a gene: 2. This CDR3 is built from 15 residues. CDR1 KGHSH and CDR2 LQKENI come from the germline V gene. Followed longitudinally, the Seattle patients had been enrolled during active infection.

Sequenced: peripheral blood. The TCR originated in a woman aged 70 to 79 with COVID-19, enrolled during active disease. The chain employs TRBV18 and TRBJ1-1; the match to TRBD1 covers 9 bases. CDR3 region: CASSPTGGMNTEAFF. CDR3 in DNA: TGTGCCAGCTCACCGACAGGGGGTATGAACACTGAAGCTTTCTTT.